This T cell receptor beta chain was captured by sequencing in a study of Ad26.COV2.S vaccination and SARS-CoV-2 variants. Across the study: This donor came from the COV1001 trial of Ad26.COV2.S. Overall study findings and caveats: Measurements of TCR breadth and depth may have given underestimates of the total T cell responses. Vaccine recipients and placebo recipients showed similar non-spike TCR breadth.

The protocol was immunoSEQ multiplex PCR, while the TCRdb copy is restricted to in-frame clones and leaves out a portion. The sample lists 380,000 or so clones; 83% were seen once. Concerning this clone: The antigen remains undetermined.

V was clipped by 6 bases and J by 5 bases; unmatched bases: 9. Germline CDR1 reads MNHEY; CDR2 reads SVGAGI. This CDR3 has 15 amino acids. Treatment noted: some 20 received Ad26.COV2.S at low or high dose, single or two shots; 5 received placebo; per-sample allocation not given. The study sampled participants on day 63 after the first vaccine or placebo injection. The specimen comprised peripheral blood, sampled in a trial of Ad26.COV2.S vaccine versus placebo. The receptor was isolated from a person aged 18 to 65 who received the Ad26.COV2.S COVID-19 vaccine or a placebo. The chain links TRBV6-5 to TRBJ2-1, with 8 bases aligning to TRBD2. The CDR3 DNA follows: TGTGCCAGCAGGAATCTGGCGGGGGGACACAATGAGCAGTTCTTC. Translating it yields CASRNLAGGHNEQFF.